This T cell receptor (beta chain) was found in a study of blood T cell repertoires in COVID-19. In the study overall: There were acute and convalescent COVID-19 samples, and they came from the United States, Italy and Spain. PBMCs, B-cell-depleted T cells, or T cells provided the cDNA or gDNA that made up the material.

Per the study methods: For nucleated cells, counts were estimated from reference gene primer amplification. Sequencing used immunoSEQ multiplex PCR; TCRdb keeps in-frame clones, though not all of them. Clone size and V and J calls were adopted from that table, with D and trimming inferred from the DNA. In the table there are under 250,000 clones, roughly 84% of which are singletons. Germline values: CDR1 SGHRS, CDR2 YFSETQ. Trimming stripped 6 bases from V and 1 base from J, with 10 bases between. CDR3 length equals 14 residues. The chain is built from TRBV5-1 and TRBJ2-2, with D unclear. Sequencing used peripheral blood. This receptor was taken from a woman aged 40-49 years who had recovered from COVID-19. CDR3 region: CASTSVMNTGELFF. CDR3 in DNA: TGCGCCAGCACATCAGTAATGAACACCGGGGAGCTGTTTTTT.